A single sample gave rise to the 31 T cell receptor beta chains below, sequenced in a study of blood T cells in healthy people across ages. A second 7 to 11 cycle PCR used barcoded and J-beta primers. TCRdb processed the 5' RACE reads anew with MiXCR; each CDR3 protein has one entry. This table has 1.5 million to 2 million distinct CDR3 sequences, 28% appearing once. The source material was blood. These receptors were taken from a woman in her 30s in good health.

This clonotype was detected ten times or more. This chain connects TRBV12-3 or TRBV12-4 to TRBJ1-5; 10 nucleotides align to TRBD1. This CDR3 comprises 14 residues. Trimming at V came to 6 bases and at J to 6 bases, leaving 5 bases not matched to a gene. This chain's CDR3 is CASRPTGGGQPQHF. CDR3 nucleotide sequence: TGTGCCAGCAGACCGACAGGGGGCGGTCAGCCCCAGCATTTT.

The V gene is TRBV5-1, the J gene TRBJ2-7; TRBD2 matches at 12 bases. Losses at the gene ends were 4 bases for V and 2 bases for J; bases not matched to a gene: 7. The length of the CDR3 is 16 residues. Germline-derived CDR1 and CDR2 are SGHRS and YFSETQ. The CDR3 DNA reads TGCGCCAGCAGCATCGGACTAGCGGGAAATACCTACGAGCAGTACTTC. It translates to CASSIGLAGNTYEQYF.

This rearrangement joins TRBV5-1 to TRBJ2-1; 9 bases are a match to TRBD2. CDR3 size: 15 residues. The germline CDR1 and CDR2 sequences are SGHRS and YFSETQ. The V gene end was trimmed by 5 bases and the J gene end by 8 bases; junction bases not matched to a gene: 11. DNA of the CDR3: TGCGCCAGCAGATTAGCGGGGGCTGAGGGATATGAGCAGTTCTTC. Amino acids: CASRLAGAEGYEQFF.

Remarks on this clonotype: A much larger clone differs by one base, so this may be a read error. This chain links TRBV15 with TRBJ2-5; 7 nucleotides agree with TRBD2. TRBJ2-1 matches the DNA end more closely, so the J call is doubtful. The CDR3 spans 15 residues. Germline CDR1 LNHNV, CDR2 YYDKDF (reference sequence). This CDR3 reads CATSAQAGVGETQFF. As DNA, the CDR3 is TGTGCCACCAGCGCCCAGGCGGGAGTGGGTGAGACCCAGTTCTTC.

This clonotype was seen at least ten times. The genes are TRBV20-1 and TRBJ2-1; 10 bases are shared with TRBD2. CDR3 length: 18 residues. J gave up 0 bases and V 3 bases, and 11 bases lay outside the gene matches. The germline V gene has CDR1 DFQATT and CDR2 SNEGSKA (reference sequence). CDR3 in amino acids: CSARSSSGGPSSYNEQFF. As DNA, the CDR3 is TGCAGTGCTAGGTCATCTAGCGGGGGTCCCAGCTCCTACAATGAGCAGTTCTTC.

As to this clonotype: A junction boundary mismatches the germline segment, possibly from a read error. The J gene is TRBJ2-1, the V gene TRBV29-1, with 10 nucleotides matching TRBD2. The CDR3 runs 19 residues. CDR1 SQVTM and CDR2 ANQGSEA come from the germline V gene. The CDR3 protein is CSAQTHPGLAIGRDNGQFF. CDR3 DNA: TGCAGCGCCCAAACGCATCCGGGACTAGCGATCGGAAGAGACAATGGGCAGTTCTTC.

This clonotype was counted between two and nine times. The chain combines TRBV28 with TRBJ2-5, with 10 nucleotides matching TRBD2. V lost 7 bases and J lost 3; bases outside the gene matches: 11. CDR3 length equals 16 residues. Germline CDR1 is MDHEN and CDR2 is SYDVKM. CDR3 residues: CASTPLTSGLKETQYF. In DNA, the CDR3 is TGTGCCAGCACCCCATTGACTAGCGGGCTAAAAGAGACCCAGTACTTC. The full variable domain, completed using reference TRBV28 and TRBJ2-5, is DVKVTQSSRYLVKRTGEKVFLECVQDMDHENMFWYRQDPGLGLRLIYFSYDVKMKEKGDIPEGYSVSREKKERFSLILESASTNQTSMYLCASTPLTSGLKETQYFGPGTRLLVL.

In its sample, this clonotype was seen many times. The chain uses TRBV4-3 and TRBJ2-5; weak D call: TRBD2 (5 bases). In germline, CDR1 is LGHNA, CDR2 YSLEER. The CDR3 loop spans 13 amino acids. Trimming shortened V by 0 bases and J by 5 bases, and 7 bases separated the two germline ends. The CDR3 DNA sequence: TGCGCCAGCAGCCAAGAGATAGCGGAGACCCAGTACTTC. It specifies CASSQEIAETQYF.

A few counts support this clonotype. This rearrangement joins TRBV11-2 to TRBJ2-5, with D unresolved. The CDR3 has 12 residues. The V end was cut by 2 bases, the J end by 3 bases, with 4 bases between. CDR1 is SGHAT, CDR2 FQNNGV, per germline. The CDR3 is CASSLIEETQYF. CDR3 DNA sequence: TGTGCCAGCAGCTTAATAGAAGAGACCCAGTACTTC.

This clonotype was counted a single time. This chain connects TRBV29-1 to TRBJ2-5; D perhaps matches TRBD2 (5 bases). The CDR3 covers 14 residues. V lost 3 bases and J 4 bases, leaving 15 bases between the germline ends. Germline V lookup: CDR1 SQVTM, CDR2 ANQGSEA. CDR3 sequence (DNA): TGCAGCGTTGATGATAGGCTTGGAGGAGAGACCCAGTACTTC. This codes for CSVDDRLGGETQYF.

The V call is TRBV27, the J call TRBJ2-2; D tentatively reads TRBD1 or TRBD2 (6 bases each). CDR1 is MNHEY and CDR2 is SMNVEV in the germline V gene (reference sequence). Trimming pared 5 bases from V and 7 bases from J, leaving 26 bases between. CDR3 length equals 18 residues. CDR3 in amino acids: CASSQQRGAQGLVGELFF. CDR3 bases: TGTGCCAGCAGTCAACAAAGGGGGGCCCAGGGGCTGGTCGGGGAGCTGTTTTTT.

Note on this clonotype: A junction end diverges from the germline sequence, so it may reflect a read error. V usage is TRBV2 and J usage is TRBJ2-6, with 8 bases lining up with TRBD2. Germline lookup yields CDR1 SNHLY and CDR2 FYNNEI. This CDR3 has 18 residues. This chain's CDR3 is CAGSEGLAGSSGANVLTF. The CDR3 bases are TGTGCCGGCAGTGAAGGGCTAGCGGGTTCCTCTGGGGCCAACGTCCTGACTTTC.

Ten or more counts support this clonotype. The chain combines TRBV3-1 with TRBJ1-1; D remains ambiguous. V lost 0 bases and J 1 base, leaving 18 bases between the germline ends. Germline values: CDR1 LGHDT, CDR2 YNNKEL (reference sequence). This CDR3 contains 18 residues. CDR3 region: CASSQEWLAAYQNTEAFF. CDR3 nucleotides: TGTGCCAGCAGCCAAGAGTGGTTAGCAGCATATCAGAACACTGAAGCTTTCTTT.

The rearrangement joins TRBV2 to TRBJ2-7; D is perhaps TRBD2 (6 bases). This CDR3 contains 14 residues. V was clipped by 8 bases and J by 1 base, with 15 bases between them. Germline-derived CDR1 and CDR2 are SNHLY and FYNNEI. The CDR3 nucleotides read TGTGCCAGCCGGGCGGGGCGGGGATCCTACGAGCAGTACTTC. Its translation is CASRAGRGSYEQYF.

At least ten counts were recorded for this clonotype. The chain has TRBV4-1 and TRBJ2-1; 10 bases match TRBD2. The germline CDR1 and CDR2 sequences are MGHRA and YSYEKL. Trimming cost V 2 bases and J 5 bases; bases outside gene matches: 12. The CDR3 consists of 18 residues. The CDR3 loop is CASSQQQLAGIGDNEQFF. In DNA, the CDR3 is TGCGCCAGCAGCCAACAGCAACTAGCGGGGATAGGCGACAATGAGCAGTTCTTC.

This clonotype was detected ten times or more. V and J are TRBV4-3 and TRBJ2-5; no clear D. CDR1 LGHNA and CDR2 YSLEER come from the germline V gene. The CDR3 is 13 amino acids. V shed 0 bases and J shed 4 bases, with 6 bases lying between them. The CDR3 is CASSQDGRETQYF. The CDR3, as DNA: TGCGCCAGCAGCCAAGATGGTCGAGAGACCCAGTACTTC.

This clonotype has just a few counts. This chain uses TRBV20-1 with TRBJ1-5; 10 nucleotides match TRBD1. The trim removed 5 bases at V and 5 bases at J, leaving 3 bases unmatched. CDR3 length: 13 amino acids. Germline loops: CDR1 DFQATT, CDR2 SNEGSKA (reference sequence). The CDR3 spells CSAGGQGDQPQHF. CDR3 bases: TGCAGTGCTGGAGGACAGGGGGATCAGCCCCAGCATTTT.

V usage is TRBV12-3 or TRBV12-4 and J usage is TRBJ2-1; D remains ambiguous. This CDR3 has 13 amino acids. V was clipped by 7 bases and J by 0 bases, with 7 bases between them. The chain's CDR3 is CASTKSSYNEQFF. The CDR3 coding sequence is TGTGCCAGCACCAAAAGCTCCTACAATGAGCAGTTCTTC.

This clonotype appeared a few times. The rearrangement uses TRBV20-1 and TRBJ2-7; unclear D gene. Trimming stripped 5 bases from V and 4 bases from J, with 15 bases between. From germline, CDR1 is DFQATT and CDR2 SNEGSKA (reference sequence). The CDR3 contains 13 residues. The CDR3 bases are TGCAGTGCTTATACCCCAGGCCGATACGAGCAGTACTTC. This gives the protein CSAYTPGRYEQYF.

The chain recombines TRBV7-2 with TRBJ1-1; D is perhaps TRBD1 (5 bases). This CDR3 contains 14 residues. The ends were cut back, 7 bases at V and 5 bases at J, with 17 bases in the middle. Germline V CDR1 and CDR2: SGHTA, FQGNSA. CDR3 DNA sequence: TGTGCCAGCATCCTAGACGGTACAGGTACTGAAGCTTTCTTT. Its protein product is CASILDGTGTEAFF.

The gene calls are TRBV19 and TRBJ2-7, with D possibly being TRBD1 (6 bases). Germline CDR1 is LNHDA and CDR2 is SQIVND (reference sequence). There are 14 residues in the CDR3. Trimming removed 5 bases from V and 2 bases from J, with 13 bases in between. CDR3 sequence: CASSRRGSTYEQYF. The CDR3 DNA sequence: TGTGCCAGTAGTCGCAGGGGCTCGACCTACGAGCAGTACTTC.

This clonotype was picked up a small number of times. V is TRBV4-3 and J is TRBJ2-3, with D hard to call. Germline CDR1 is LGHNA and CDR2 is YSLEER. V was clipped by 1 base and J by 2 bases, with 10 bases between them. CDR3 length: 15 amino acids. CDR3 region: CASSQGTATTDTQYF. The CDR3 coding sequence is TGCGCCAGCAGCCAAGGTACGGCTACCACAGATACGCAGTATTTT.

This chain connects TRBV20-1 to TRBJ2-5; 14 bases line up with TRBD2. This CDR3 region has 16 residues. V dropped 2 bases and J dropped 2; count of bases not matched to a gene: 4. Germline values: CDR1 DFQATT, CDR2 SNEGSKA (reference sequence). CDR3 amino acids: CSARPGLAGGQETQYF. DNA for the CDR3: TGCAGTGCTAGACCCGGACTAGCGGGAGGACAAGAGACCCAGTACTTC.

This clonotype showed up just a few times. The V call is TRBV25-1, the J call TRBJ1-5; no clear D gene. The CDR3 has 11 amino acids. Germline V gene lookup returns CDR1 MGHDK and CDR2 SYGVNS. Trimming stripped 8 bases from V and 6 bases from J, with 8 bases between. CDR3 in DNA: TGTGCCAGCGGGGATGGTCAGCCCCAGCATTTT. The encoded protein is CASGDGQPQHF.

This clonotype was found a few times. This chain links TRBV10-3 with TRBJ2-5; D possibly corresponds to TRBD2 (6 bases). The V end lost 10 bases, the J end lost 3 bases, and 12 bases lay between the germline ends. Germline CDR1 is ENHRY and CDR2 is SYGVKD. The CDR3 length is 12 residues. CDR3 sequence: CATRGTEETQYF. The CDR3 DNA is TGTGCCACCCGGGGGACCGAAGAGACCCAGTACTTC.

The V and J genes are TRBV20-1 and TRBJ1-2; D not resolved. From germline, CDR1 is DFQATT and CDR2 SNEGSKA (reference sequence). V lost 0 bases and J 3 bases, leaving 14 bases between the germline ends. The CDR3 has 15 residues. As DNA, the CDR3 is TGCAGTGCTAGAGACCCTGGAGGCGGGGACTATGGCTACACCTTC. Protein sequence: CSARDPGGGDYGYTF.

The V gene is TRBV19, the J gene TRBJ2-6, with D possibly being TRBD1 (5 bases). V gave up 4 bases and J gave up 3 bases, with 22 bases separating them. The V gene's germline CDR1 is LNHDA and CDR2 SQIVND (reference sequence). The CDR3 covers 19 residues. CDR3 protein: CASSTLTIRVSDGANVLTF. The CDR3 DNA reads as TGTGCCAGTAGTACGTTGACAATCAGGGTTTCGGATGGGGCCAACGTCCTGACTTTC. Full variable domain (outside the CDR3, taken from reference TRBV19 and TRBJ2-6): DGGITQSPKYLFRKEGQNVTLSCEQNLNHDAMYWYRQDPGQGLRLIYYSQIVNDFQKGDIAEGYSVSREKKESFPLTVTSAQKNPTAFYLCASSTLTIRVSDGANVLTFGAGSRLTVL.

This clonotype has at least ten counts. V usage is TRBV6-6 and J usage is TRBJ2-7; D may be TRBD1 (6 bases). Deletions cut 4 bases from V and 2 bases from J, with 21 bases between. CDR1 is MNHNY and CDR2 is SVGAGI in the germline V gene (reference sequence). The CDR3 runs to 17 residues. Here the CDR3 DNA reads TGTGCCAGCAGTTCTACCTTGCGAGGGGACATCACCTACGAGCAGTACTTC. Protein sequence: CASSSTLRGDITYEQYF.

Worth noting for this clonotype: It may be a read error: a sequence one base away is much more abundant. The chain couples TRBV20-1 to TRBJ2-1, with 13 bases fitting TRBD2. The CDR3 extends over 14 amino acids. Germline values: CDR1 DFQATT, CDR2 SNEGSKA (reference sequence). J gave up 7 bases and V 6 bases, and 6 bases lay outside the gene matches. The CDR3 DNA reads as TGCAGTGCGGGACTAGCGGGAAAGGGGAATGAGCAGTTCTTC. Amino acids: CSAGLAGKGNEQFF.

With respect to this clonotype: A read error may account for a junction end that differs from germline. The chain has TRBV29-1 and TRBJ2-3, with D maybe TRBD1 (5 bases). The CDR3 has 14 residues. The germline gives CDR1 SQVTM, CDR2 ANQGSEA. CDR3 DNA sequence: TGCAGCGTTGACCGCAGGGTCAGCACAGGTACGCAGTATTTT. It encodes CSVDRRVSTGTQYF.

This clonotype occurred a few times. The chain uses TRBV7-2 and TRBJ2-5, with a tentative D call TRBD2 (5 bases). V lost 2 bases and J lost 5, with 12 bases in between. The length of the CDR3 is 14 residues. Germline V CDR1 and CDR2: SGHTA, FQGNSA. Here the CDR3 reads CASSLLGQRETQYF. Written as DNA, the CDR3 is TGTGCCAGCAGCTTACTCGGCCAGCGGGAGACCCAGTACTTC.